Listed here is a single TCR beta chain. The antigen it recognizes is unknown. The sample holds no much larger clone one base away, and base qualities are not on file. One collaborating source in Seattle enrolled patients while the patients were actively infected and followed the patients over time throughout the course of disease. The collaborating institutions used their own protocols to collect whole blood in K2EDTA tubes. For TCRbeta analysis, collaborators shipped samples in one of three forms: frozen whole blood, isolated PBMCs, or DNA extracted from either of those sample types. V is cut by 3 bases and J by 7 bases, and the space between the germline ends is 19 bases. CDR1 is given as LGHDT and CDR2 as YNNKEL, both from the germline V gene (reference sequence). Reading from cysteine to phenylalanine, the CDR3 counts 16 amino acids. Just CDR3 DNA is preserved here, 48 bases in frame from base 1.

This sample is drawn from a study of blood T cell repertoires in COVID-19 (dated by TCRdb to the early 2020s). Turning to the overall study: Samples covering the acute and convalescent phases of COVID-19 were provided by collaborators in the United States, Italy and Spain. HLA class I and class II types, where available, came from metadata supplied by the sample provider rather than from assay-based typing. The dataset comprised deeply sampled blood TCRbeta repertoires from subjects exposed to, actively infected with, or recovered from COVID-19. The prospective study material was composed of cDNA or gDNA derived from T cells, B-cell-depleted T cells, or PBMCs. Sample metadata almost always included a de-identified subject ID, COVID-19 status, age in years and sex. Samples were obtained from the ongoing ImmuneRACE study (first 160 participants) and from about 1,300 subjects provided by 6 global collaborators. A freely available public database, intended as a resource for researchers studying the immune response to SARS-CoV-2, is where the repertoires were released. Broader findings and caveats from the paper: The amount of clinical and demographic metadata varied by source and participant and was provided uncurated.

The immunoSEQ Assay, a bias-controlled multiplex PCR, was used to amplify TCRbeta CDR3 regions from genomic DNA. In the authors' own workflow: The number of nucleated cells in each sample was estimated from the amplification of reference gene primers within the assay. To quantify the absolute abundance of each unique TCRbeta CDR3 rearrangement, sequence reads were collapsed and filtered. For each sample, productive Simpson clonality was calculated as the square root of Simpson's diversity index across productive rearrangements. As stored in TCRdb, this immuneACCESS dataset retains in-frame rearrangements with V and J assigned. A fraction of the clones does not appear; measured against another copy, unresolved V genes explain less than half of the discrepancy, and the remainder lacks a known reason. D and trimming come from the DNA, and the V and J calls and clone size come from that table. This sample comprises fewer than 450,000 clones, about 88% of them detected only once. Approximately 7.4% of the sample is in the top ten clones.

Specimen: peripheral blood. This TCR derives from a woman aged 70-85 years with COVID-19, enrolled during active disease. The chain couples TRBV3-1 (or the pseudogene TRBV3-2) to TRBJ2-1, with TRBD2 tentatively as D gene (6 bases match). The nucleotide sequence reads TGTGCCAGCAGCCAGCGAGGGAGGAACGAAGGGAATGAGCAGTTCTTC. This yields the protein CASSQRGRNEGNEQFF.